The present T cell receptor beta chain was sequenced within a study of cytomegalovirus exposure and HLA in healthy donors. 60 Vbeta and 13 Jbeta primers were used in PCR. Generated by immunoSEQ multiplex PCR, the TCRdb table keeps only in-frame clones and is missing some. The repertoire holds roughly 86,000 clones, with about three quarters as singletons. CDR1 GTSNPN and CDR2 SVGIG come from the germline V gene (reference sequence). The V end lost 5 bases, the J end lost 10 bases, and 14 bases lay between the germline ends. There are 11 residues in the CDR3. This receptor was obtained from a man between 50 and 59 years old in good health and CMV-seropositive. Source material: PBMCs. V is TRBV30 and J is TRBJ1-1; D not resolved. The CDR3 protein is CAWCRRSGAFF. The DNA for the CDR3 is TGTGCCTGGTGCCGACGGAGCGGAGCTTTCTTT. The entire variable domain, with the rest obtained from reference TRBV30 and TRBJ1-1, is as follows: SQTIHQWPATLVQPVGSPLSLECTVEGTSNPNLYWYRQAAGRGLQLLFYSVGIGQISSEVPQNLSASRPQDRQFILSSKKLLLSDSGFYLCAWCRRSGAFFGQGTRLTVV.